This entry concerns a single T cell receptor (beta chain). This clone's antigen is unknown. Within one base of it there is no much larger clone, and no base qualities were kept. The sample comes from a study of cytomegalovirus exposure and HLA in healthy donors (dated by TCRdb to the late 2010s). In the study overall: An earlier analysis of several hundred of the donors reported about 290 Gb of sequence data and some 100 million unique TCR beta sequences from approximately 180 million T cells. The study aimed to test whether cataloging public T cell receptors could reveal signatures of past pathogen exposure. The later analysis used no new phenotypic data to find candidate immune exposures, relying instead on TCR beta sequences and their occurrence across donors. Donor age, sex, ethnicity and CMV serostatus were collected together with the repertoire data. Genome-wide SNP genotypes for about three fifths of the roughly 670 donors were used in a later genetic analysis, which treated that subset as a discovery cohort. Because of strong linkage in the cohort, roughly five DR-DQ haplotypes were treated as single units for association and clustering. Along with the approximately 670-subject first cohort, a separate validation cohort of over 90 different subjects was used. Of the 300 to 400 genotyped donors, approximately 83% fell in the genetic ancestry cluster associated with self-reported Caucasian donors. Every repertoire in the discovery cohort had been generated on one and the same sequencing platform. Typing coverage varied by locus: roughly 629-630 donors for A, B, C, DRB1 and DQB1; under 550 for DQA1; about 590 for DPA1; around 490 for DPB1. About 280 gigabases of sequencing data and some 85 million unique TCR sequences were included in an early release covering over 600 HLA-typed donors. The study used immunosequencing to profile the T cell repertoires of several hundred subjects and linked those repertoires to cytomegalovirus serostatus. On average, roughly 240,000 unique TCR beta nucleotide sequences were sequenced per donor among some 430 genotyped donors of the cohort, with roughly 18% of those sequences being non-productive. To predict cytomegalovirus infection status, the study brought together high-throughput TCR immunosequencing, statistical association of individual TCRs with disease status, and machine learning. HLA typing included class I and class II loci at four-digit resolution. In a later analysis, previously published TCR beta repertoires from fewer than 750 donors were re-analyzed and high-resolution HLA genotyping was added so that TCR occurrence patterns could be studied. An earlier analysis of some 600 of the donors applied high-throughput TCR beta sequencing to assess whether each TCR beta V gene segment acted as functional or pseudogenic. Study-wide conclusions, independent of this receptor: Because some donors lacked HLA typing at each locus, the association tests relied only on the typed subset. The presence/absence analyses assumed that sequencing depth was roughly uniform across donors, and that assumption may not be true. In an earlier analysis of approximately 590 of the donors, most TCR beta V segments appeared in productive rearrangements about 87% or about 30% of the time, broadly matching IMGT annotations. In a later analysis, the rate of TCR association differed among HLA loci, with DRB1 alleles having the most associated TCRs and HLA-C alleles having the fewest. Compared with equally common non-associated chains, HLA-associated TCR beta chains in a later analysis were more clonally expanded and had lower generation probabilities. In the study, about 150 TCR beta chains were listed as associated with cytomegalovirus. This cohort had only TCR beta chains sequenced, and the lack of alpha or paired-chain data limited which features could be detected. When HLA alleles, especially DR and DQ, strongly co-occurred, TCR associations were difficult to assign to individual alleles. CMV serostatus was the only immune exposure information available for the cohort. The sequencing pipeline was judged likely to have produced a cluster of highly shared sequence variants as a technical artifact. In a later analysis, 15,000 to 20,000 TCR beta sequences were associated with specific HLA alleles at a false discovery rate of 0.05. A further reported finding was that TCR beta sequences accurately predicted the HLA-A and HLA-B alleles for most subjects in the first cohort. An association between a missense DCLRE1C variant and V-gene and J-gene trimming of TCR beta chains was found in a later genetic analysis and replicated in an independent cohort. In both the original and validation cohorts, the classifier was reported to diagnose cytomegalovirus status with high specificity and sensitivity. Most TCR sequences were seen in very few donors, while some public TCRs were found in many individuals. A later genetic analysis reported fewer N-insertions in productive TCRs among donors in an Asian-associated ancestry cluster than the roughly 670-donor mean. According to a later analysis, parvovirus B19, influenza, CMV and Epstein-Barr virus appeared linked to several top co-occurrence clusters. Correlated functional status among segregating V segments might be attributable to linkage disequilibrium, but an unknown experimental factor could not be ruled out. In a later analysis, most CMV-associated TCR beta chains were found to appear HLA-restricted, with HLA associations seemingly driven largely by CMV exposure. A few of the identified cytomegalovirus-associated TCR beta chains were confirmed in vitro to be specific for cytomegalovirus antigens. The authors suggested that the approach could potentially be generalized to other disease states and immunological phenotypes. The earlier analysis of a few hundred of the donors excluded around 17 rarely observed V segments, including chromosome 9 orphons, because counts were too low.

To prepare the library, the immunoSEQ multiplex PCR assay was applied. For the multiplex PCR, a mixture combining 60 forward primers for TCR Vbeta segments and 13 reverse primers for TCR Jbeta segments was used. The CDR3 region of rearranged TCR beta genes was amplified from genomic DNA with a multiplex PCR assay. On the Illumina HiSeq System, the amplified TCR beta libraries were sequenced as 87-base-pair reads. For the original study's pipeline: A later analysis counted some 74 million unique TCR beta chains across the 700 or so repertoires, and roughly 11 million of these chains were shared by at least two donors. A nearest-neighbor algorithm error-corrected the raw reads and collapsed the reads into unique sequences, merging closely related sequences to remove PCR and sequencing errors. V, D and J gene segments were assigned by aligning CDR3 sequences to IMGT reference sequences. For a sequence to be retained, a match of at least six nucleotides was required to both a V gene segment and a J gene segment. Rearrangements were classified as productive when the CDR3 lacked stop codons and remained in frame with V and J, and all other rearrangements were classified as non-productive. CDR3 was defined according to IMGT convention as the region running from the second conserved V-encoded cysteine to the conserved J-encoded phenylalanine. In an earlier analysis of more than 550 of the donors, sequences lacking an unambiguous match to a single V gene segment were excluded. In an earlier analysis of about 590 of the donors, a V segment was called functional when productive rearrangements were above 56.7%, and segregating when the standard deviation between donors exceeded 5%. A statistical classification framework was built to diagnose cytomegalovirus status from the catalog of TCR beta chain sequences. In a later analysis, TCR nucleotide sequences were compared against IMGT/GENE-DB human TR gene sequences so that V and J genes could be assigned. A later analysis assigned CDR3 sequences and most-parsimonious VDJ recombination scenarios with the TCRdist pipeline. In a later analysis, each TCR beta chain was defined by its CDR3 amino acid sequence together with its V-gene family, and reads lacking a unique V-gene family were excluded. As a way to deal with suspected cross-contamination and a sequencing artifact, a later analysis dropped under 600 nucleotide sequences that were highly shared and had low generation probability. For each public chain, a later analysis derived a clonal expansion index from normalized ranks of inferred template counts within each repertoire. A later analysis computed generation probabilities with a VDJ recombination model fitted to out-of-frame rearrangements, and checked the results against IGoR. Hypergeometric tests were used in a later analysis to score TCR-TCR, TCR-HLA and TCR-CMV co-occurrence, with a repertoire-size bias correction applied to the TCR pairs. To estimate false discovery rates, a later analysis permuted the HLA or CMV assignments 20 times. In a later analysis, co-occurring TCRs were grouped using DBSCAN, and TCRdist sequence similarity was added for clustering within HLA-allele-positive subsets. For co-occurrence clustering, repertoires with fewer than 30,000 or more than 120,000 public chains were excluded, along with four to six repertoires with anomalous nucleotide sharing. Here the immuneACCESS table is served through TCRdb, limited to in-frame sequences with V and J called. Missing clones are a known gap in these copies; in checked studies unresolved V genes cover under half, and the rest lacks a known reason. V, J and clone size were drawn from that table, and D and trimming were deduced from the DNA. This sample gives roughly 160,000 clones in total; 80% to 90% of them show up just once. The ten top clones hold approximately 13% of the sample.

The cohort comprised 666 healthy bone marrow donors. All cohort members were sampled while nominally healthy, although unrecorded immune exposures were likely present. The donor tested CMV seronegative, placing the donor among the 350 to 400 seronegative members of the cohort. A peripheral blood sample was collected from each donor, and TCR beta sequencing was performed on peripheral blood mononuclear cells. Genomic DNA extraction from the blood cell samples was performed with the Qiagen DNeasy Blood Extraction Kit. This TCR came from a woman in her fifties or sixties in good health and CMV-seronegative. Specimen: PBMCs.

The DNA sequence is given as TGTGCCAGCAGTCCAAGGACAGGGGGAGTCGGTCAGCCCCAGCATTTT. This is translated as CASSPRTGGVGQPQHF. The sequence links TRBV27 to TRBJ1-5, and TRBD1 aligns with 10 junction nucleotides. Trimming leaves V shorter by 5 bases and J shorter by 6 bases, with the junction holding 10 bases beyond the gene matches. From the cysteine through the phenylalanine, the CDR3 covers 16 amino acids. Just the 48-base CDR3 DNA is kept, in frame starting at base 1. CDR1 MNHEY and CDR2 SMNVEV are derived from the germline V gene (reference sequence).